This TCR beta chain was profiled in a study of cytomegalovirus exposure and HLA in healthy donors. CDR1 is LNHDA and CDR2 is SQIVND in the germline V gene (reference sequence). The CDR3 has 17 residues. V lost 2 bases to trimming and J lost 2 bases, with 16 bases between them. In the case of this clone: Antigen specificity is unknown.

The study, taken as a whole, reports: The analysis excluded some indistinguishable V segments, including TRBV6-2 and TRBV6-3. Highly shared sequence variants in one cluster were likely a sequencing artifact. A link between a missense DCLRE1C variant and TCR beta V- and J-gene trimming emerged from a later analysis.

Researchers ran the PCR with 60 Vbeta and 13 Jbeta primers. Data came from immunoSEQ multiplex PCR; TCRdb stores just in-frame clones and leaves some out. The data hold roughly 150,000 clones, with 65% to 85% observed a single time. This receptor was identified in a woman in her thirties or forties in good health and CMV-seropositive. This sequence joins TRBV19 and TRBJ1-5, with D maybe TRBD1 (5 bases). The sequencing input was PBMCs. This CDR3 reads CASSISGQGVGNQPQHF. DNA of the CDR3: TGTGCCAGTAGTATAAGTGGGCAGGGTGTAGGCAATCAGCCCCAGCATTTT.